This paragraph reports one TCR beta chain. What it recognizes is unknown. This specimen belongs to a study of a mutant IDH1 vaccine in newly diagnosed glioma. Study-wide background: An approximately 60% male, 37.5% female split and a mean age of 40.4 years characterized treated patients. Former treatment meant radiotherapy, temozolomide, or both; the majority had gotten both.

Points from the study as a whole: Top peripheral T cell clonotype shifts appeared unrelated to pseudoprogression.

Time point given: week 35, safety follow-up. Topical imiquimod accompanied each vaccine dose, which consisted of 300 ug of mutant IDH1 20-mer peptide. V was pared by 0 bases and J by 2 bases, with 6 bases between. The germline V gene encodes CDR1 SGHRS and CDR2 YFSETQ. This CDR3 comprises 14 residues. The protocol was immunoSEQ multiplex PCR, while the TCRdb copy is restricted to in-frame clones and leaves out a portion. The sample holds some 30,000 clones, 70% to 85% seen once. The source of this sequence is a man aged 30 to 39 with glioma. The sample in question was PBMCs, obtained from a glioma patient whose treatment included an IDH1 peptide vaccine. The genes are TRBV5-1 and TRBJ2-1; perhaps TRBD2 as D (6 bases). CDR3 amino acids: CASSLGLAYNEQFF. In DNA, the CDR3 is TGCGCCAGCAGCTTGGGACTAGCCTACAATGAGCAGTTCTTC. Drawing the rest from reference TRBV5-1 and TRBJ2-1, the complete variable domain is KAGVTQTPRYLIKTRGQQVTLSCSPISGHRSVSWYQQTPGQGLQFLFEYFSETQRNKGNFPGRFSGRQFSNSRSEMNVSTLELGDSALYLCASSLGLAYNEQFFGPGTRLTVL.